This TCR beta chain was captured in a study of shared clonotypes between healthy human individuals. Turning to the study itself: Serving as donors were two women and a few men, whose ages spanned 18 to 49.

Repertoires were generated with immunoSEQ multiplex PCR, while TCRdb's copy carries only in-frame clones and drops some. The data contain about 2.4 million clones, over 85% of them singletons. This clone was picked up a small number of times. Its antigen is currently unknown. Study findings and constraints: Generally, naive subsets (rather than memory subsets) showed larger estimated richness. Naive CD4 clonotypes were shared across a handful of donors at roughly 5%. The study sampled only blood, and tissue repertoires likely differ.

The V and J ends lost 5 bases and 7 bases respectively, with 15 bases between them. This CDR3 is 14 amino acids long. Germline values: CDR1 SGHAT, CDR2 FQNNGV. V usage is TRBV11-2 and J usage is TRBJ1-5, with a possible D match to TRBD1 (6 bases). The sample was naive CD4+ T cells from PBMCs. The sample's subset: CD45RA+ positively selected. This TCR was sampled from a man aged 18 to 35 in good health. Some clones in this sample may be carry-over from other donors' samples. This CDR3 is CASSLTGRWQPQHF. The DNA for the CDR3 is TGTGCCAGCAGCCTCACAGGGAGATGGCAGCCCCAGCATTTT.